A single sample gave rise to the 8 T cell receptor beta chains below, sequenced in a study of shared clonotypes between healthy human individuals (dated by TCRdb to 2018 to 2021). Libraries were made using the immunoSEQ multiplex PCR assay. Drawn from immuneACCESS, this table holds only the in-frame rearrangements with V and J called that TCRdb kept. Clones are partly lost; checked studies trace under half to an unresolved V gene and leave the rest unexplained. The sample table holds 150,000 to 200,000 clones, of which over 50% were seen once. Jointly, the top ten make up 8.5% to 12% of the sample. Source material: memory CD4+ T cells sorted from blood. The meaning of the sample's cell subset or site label: CD45RA-negative fraction. The receptors come from a man aged 25 to 40 in good health.

In its sample, this clone was seen a few times. This chain links TRBV28 with TRBJ1-2; 7 bases fit TRBD1. Germline V lookup: CDR1 MDHEN, CDR2 SYDVKM. The CDR3 sequence is 15 residues long. V shed 11 bases, J shed 0 bases, and the junction held 12 bases outside the gene matches. In nucleotides, the CDR3 is TGTGCCGCGCTCCAAAACAGGGGTACTAACTATGGCTACACCTTC. This gives the protein CAALQNRGTNYGYTF.

The V gene is TRBV11-2, the J gene TRBJ2-5; a possible D gene is TRBD2 (5 bases). CDR3 size: 16 residues. The germline V gene encodes CDR1 SGHAT and CDR2 FQNNGV. Trimming took 1 base from V and 5 from J, leaving 17 bases between them. This chain's CDR3 is CASSLGSMGSGETQYF. For the CDR3, the DNA is TGTGCCAGCAGCTTAGGTTCGATGGGGAGCGGCGAGACCCAGTACTTC.

The chain uses TRBV12-5 and TRBJ2-2; 11 bases are shared with TRBD2. V shed 1 base, J shed 2 bases, and the junction held 3 bases outside the gene matches. The CDR3 is 17 residues long. CDR1 is LGHNT and CDR2 is FRNRAP in the germline V gene. The CDR3 spells CASGLALAGVNTGELFF. The CDR3 nucleotides read TGTGCTAGTGGTTTGGCACTAGCGGGGGTAAACACCGGGGAGCTGTTTTTT.

V gene TRBV21-1 combines with J gene TRBJ1-1. TRBV21-1 is a listed pseudogene. The CDR3 is 16 residues long. CDR3 sequence reads: CASRVLIATIRTEAFF. The CDR3 bases are TGTGCCAGCAGAGTGCTAATAGCCACAATTCGCACTGAAGCTTTCTTT.

V usage is TRBV5-4 and J usage is TRBJ1-5; D remains ambiguous. The CDR3 is 13 amino acids. CDR1 SGHNT and CDR2 YYREEE come from the germline V gene (reference sequence). Deletions cut 7 bases from V and 7 bases from J, with 15 bases between. As DNA, the CDR3 is TGTGCCAGCTCGACCGAGGCCGCCCAGCCCCAGCATTTT. Residues: CASSTEAAQPQHF.

This sequence joins TRBV19 and TRBJ2-1; a weak D match, TRBD2 (5 bases). In germline, CDR1 is LNHDA, CDR2 SQIVND (reference sequence). The CDR3 is 17 amino acids. V shed 3 bases and J shed 5 bases, with 20 bases lying between them. The CDR3 coding sequence is TGTGCCAGTAGTATCCTTTCGGGAAGGGCGAAGGACAATGAGCAGTTCTTC. This gives the protein CASSILSGRAKDNEQFF.

This clone was seen more than once but under ten times. The chain joins TRBV28 to TRBJ2-2, with D possibly being TRBD1 (6 bases). Trimming shortened V by 5 bases and J by 1 base, and 14 bases separated the two germline ends. Germline loops: CDR1 MDHEN, CDR2 SYDVKM. This CDR3 is 16 amino acids long. The CDR3 loop reads CASSGWGQGNTGELFF. In DNA, the CDR3 is TGTGCCAGCAGTGGATGGGGGCAGGGGAACACCGGGGAGCTGTTTTTT. Based on the CDR3 plus reference TRBV28 and TRBJ2-2, the full variable domain is DVKVTQSSRYLVKRTGEKVFLECVQDMDHENMFWYRQDPGLGLRLIYFSYDVKMKEKGDIPEGYSVSREKKERFSLILESASTNQTSMYLCASSGWGQGNTGELFFGEGSRLTVL.

The V call is TRBV5-1, the J call TRBJ2-2, with D tentatively TRBD2 (6 bases). The CDR3 spans 16 residues. V gave up 0 bases and J gave up 0 bases, with 9 bases separating them. Germline V gives CDR1 SGHRS, CDR2 YFSETQ. CDR3 amino acids: CASSLVSGANTGELFF. The DNA of the CDR3 is TGCGCCAGCAGCTTGGTATCGGGGGCGAACACCGGGGAGCTGTTTTTT.